This T cell receptor beta chain is from a study of T cells expressing NK-cell markers. Study-level background: There were seven HCMV-seropositive donors and one seronegative donor among the eight sequenced.

It was by 5'RACE template switching with UMIs that TCR beta cDNA was made. TCRdb re-analyzed the 5' RACE reads; it lists each CDR3 protein once, without DNA. The sample data list about 460,000 distinct CDR3 sequences. CDR1 is SGHRS, CDR2 YFSETQ, per germline. The length of the CDR3 is 16 residues. The sequence derives from a woman aged 50 to 60 in good health. Sequencing used blood T cells: a sorted CD56 or NKG2C T cell subset, CD4+ or CD8+ T cells, or bulk PBMC T cells (not recorded which). This chain connects TRBV5-1 to TRBJ2-4; TCRdb gives TRBD1 as the D gene, but with no DNA this cannot be confirmed. CDR3 sequence: CASSLEGSPPKRIQYF.